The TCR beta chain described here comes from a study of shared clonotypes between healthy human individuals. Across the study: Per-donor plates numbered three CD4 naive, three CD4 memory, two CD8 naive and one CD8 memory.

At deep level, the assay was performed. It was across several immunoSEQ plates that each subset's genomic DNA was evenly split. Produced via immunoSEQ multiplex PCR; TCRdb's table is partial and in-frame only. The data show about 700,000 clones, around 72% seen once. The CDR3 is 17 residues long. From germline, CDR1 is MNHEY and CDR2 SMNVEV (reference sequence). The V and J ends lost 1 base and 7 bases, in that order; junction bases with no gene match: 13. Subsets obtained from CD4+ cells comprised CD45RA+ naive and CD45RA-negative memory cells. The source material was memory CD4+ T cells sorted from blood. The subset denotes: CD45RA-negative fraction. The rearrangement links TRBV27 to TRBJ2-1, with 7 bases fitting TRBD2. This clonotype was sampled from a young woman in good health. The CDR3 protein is CASSLWGAGTRSNEQFF. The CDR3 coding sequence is TGTGCCAGCAGTTTATGGGGAGCGGGAACGAGGAGTAATGAGCAGTTCTTC.